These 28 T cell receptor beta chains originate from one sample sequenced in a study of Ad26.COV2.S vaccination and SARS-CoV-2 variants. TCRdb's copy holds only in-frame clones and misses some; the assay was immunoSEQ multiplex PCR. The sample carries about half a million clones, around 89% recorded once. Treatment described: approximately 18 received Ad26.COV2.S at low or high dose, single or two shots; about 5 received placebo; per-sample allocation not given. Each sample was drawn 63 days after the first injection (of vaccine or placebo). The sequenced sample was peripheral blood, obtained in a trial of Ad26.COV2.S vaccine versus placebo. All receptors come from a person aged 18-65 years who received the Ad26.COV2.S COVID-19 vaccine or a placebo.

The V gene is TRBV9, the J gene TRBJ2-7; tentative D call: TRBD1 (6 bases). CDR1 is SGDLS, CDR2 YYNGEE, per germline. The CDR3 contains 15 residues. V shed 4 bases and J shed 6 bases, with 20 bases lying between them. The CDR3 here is CASSLHQGILAEQYF. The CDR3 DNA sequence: TGTGCCAGCAGCCTCCACCAGGGGATCTTGGCCGAGCAGTACTTC.

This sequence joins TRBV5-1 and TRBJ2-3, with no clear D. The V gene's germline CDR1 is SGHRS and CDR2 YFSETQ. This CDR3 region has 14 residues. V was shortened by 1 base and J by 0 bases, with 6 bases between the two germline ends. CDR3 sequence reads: CASSLLDSTDTQYF. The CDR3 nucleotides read TGCGCCAGCAGCTTGCTCGACAGCACAGATACGCAGTATTTT.

CDR3 region: CASSFERSPLHF. DNA of the CDR3: TGTGCCAGCAGCTTCGAGCGATCACCCCTCCACTTT. The chain couples TRBV7-9 to TRBJ1-6; D is unclear. The CDR3 sequence is 12 residues long. Trimming removed 3 bases from V and 10 bases from J, with 7 bases in between. The V gene's germline CDR1 is SEHNR and CDR2 FQNEAQ (reference sequence).

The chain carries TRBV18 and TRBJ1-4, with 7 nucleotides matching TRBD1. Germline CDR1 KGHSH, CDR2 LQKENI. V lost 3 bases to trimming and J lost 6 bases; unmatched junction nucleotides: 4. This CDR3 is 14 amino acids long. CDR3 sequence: CASSPGQADEKLFF. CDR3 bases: TGTGCCAGCTCACCCGGACAGGCGGATGAAAAACTGTTTTTT.

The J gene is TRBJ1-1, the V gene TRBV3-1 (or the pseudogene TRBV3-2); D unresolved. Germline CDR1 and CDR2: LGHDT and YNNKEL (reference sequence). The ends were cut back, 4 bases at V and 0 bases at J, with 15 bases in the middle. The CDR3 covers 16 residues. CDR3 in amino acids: CASSPYRSLMNTEAFF. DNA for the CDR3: TGTGCCAGCAGCCCCTATAGGAGCCTCATGAACACTGAAGCTTTCTTT.

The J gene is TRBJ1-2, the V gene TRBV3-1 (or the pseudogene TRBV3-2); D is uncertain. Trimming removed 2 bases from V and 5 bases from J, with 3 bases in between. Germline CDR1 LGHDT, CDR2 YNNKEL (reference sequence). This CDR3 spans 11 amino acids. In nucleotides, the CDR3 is TGTGCCAGCAGCCAAACTTATGGCTACACCTTC. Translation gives CASSQTYGYTF.

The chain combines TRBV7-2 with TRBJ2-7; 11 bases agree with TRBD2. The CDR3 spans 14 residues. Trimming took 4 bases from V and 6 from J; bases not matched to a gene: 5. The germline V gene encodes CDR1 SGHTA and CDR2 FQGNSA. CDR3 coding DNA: TGTGCCAGCAGCTCGGCTAGCGGGGGGTTCGAGCAGTACTTC. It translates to CASSSASGGFEQYF.

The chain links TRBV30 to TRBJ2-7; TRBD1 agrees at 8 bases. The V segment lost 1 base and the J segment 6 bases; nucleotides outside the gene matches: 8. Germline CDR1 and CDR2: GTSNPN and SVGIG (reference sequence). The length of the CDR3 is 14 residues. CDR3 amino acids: CAWSAPGTGSEQYF. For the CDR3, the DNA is TGTGCCTGGAGTGCCCCTGGGACAGGAAGCGAGCAGTACTTC.

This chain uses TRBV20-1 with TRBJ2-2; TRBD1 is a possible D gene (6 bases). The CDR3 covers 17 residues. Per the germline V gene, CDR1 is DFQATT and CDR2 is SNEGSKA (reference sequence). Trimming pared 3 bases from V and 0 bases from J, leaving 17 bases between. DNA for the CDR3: TGCAGTGCTAGTTCGGGAACAGGGCCTGCGAACACCGGGGAGCTGTTTTTT. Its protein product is CSASSGTGPANTGELFF.

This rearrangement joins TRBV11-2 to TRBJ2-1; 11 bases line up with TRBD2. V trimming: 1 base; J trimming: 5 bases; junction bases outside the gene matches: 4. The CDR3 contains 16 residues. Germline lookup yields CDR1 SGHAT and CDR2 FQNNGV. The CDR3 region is CASSLVTSGRNNEQFF. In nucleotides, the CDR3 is TGTGCCAGCAGCTTAGTAACTAGCGGGAGAAACAATGAGCAGTTCTTC. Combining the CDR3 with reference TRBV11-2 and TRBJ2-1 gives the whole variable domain EAGVAQSPRYKIIEKRQSVAFWCNPISGHATLYWYQQILGQGPKLLIQFQNNGVVDDSQLPKDRFSAERLKGVDSTLKIQPAKLEDSAVYLCASSLVTSGRNNEQFFGPGTRLTVL.

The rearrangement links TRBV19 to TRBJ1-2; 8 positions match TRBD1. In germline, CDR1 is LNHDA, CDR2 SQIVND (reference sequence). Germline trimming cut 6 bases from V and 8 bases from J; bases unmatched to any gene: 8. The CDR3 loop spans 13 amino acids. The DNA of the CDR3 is TGTGCCAGTAGCCAGGACAGGGAGTACGGCTACACCTTC. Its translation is CASSQDREYGYTF.

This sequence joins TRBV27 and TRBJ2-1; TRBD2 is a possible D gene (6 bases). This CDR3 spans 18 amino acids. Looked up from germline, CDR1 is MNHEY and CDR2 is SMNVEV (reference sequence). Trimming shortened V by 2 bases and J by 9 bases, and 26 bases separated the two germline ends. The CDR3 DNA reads TGTGCCAGCAGTTTAGGGAGTGGAATAGCGGAGCGGAGGGGTGAGCAGTTCTTC. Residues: CASSLGSGIAERRGEQFF.

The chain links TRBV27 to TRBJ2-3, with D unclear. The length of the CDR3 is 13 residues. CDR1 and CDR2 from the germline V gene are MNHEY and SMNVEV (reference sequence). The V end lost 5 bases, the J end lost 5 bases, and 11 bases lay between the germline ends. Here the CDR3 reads CASSKSTRDTQYF. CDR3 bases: TGTGCCAGCAGTAAAAGCACGAGAGATACGCAGTATTTT.

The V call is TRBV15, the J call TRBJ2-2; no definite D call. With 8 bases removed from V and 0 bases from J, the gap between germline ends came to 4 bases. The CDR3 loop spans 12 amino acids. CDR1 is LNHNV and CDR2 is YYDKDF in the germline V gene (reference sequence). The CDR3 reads CATSSNTGELFF. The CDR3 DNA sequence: TGTGCCACCTCTTCGAACACCGGGGAGCTGTTTTTT.

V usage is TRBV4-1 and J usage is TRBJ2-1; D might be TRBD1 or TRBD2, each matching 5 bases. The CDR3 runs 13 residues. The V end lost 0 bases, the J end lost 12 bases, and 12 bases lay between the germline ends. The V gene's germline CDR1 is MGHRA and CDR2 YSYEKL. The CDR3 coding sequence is TGCGCCAGCAGCCAAGATGGGGGAACCCGGCAGTTCTTC. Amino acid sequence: CASSQDGGTRQFF.

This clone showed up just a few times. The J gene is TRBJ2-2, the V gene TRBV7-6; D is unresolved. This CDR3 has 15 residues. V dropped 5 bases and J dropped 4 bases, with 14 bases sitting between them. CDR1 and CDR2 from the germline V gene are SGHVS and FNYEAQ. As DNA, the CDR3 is TGTGCCAGCAGCCCCGGACCTGACTCCACCGGGGAGCTGTTTTTT. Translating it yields CASSPGPDSTGELFF. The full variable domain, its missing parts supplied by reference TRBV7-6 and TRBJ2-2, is GAGVSQSPRYKVTKRGQDVALRCDPISGHVSLYWYRQALGQGPEFLTYFNYEAQQDKSGLPNDRFSAERPEGSISTLTIQRTEQRDSAMYRCASSPGPDSTGELFFGEGSRLTVL.

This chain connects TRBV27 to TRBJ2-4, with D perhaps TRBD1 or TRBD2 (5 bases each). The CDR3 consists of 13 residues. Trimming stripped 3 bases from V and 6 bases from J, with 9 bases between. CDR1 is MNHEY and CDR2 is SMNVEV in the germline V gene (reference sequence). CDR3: CASSLVGTNIQYF. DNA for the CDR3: TGTGCCAGCAGTTTGGTAGGGACAAACATTCAGTACTTC.

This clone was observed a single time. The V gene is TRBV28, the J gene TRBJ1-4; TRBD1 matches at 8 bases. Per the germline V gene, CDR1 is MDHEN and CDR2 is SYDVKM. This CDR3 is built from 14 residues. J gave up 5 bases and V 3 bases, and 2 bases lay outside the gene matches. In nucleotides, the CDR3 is TGTGCCAGCAGTTTGGACAGGGCCAATGAAAAACTGTTTTTT. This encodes CASSLDRANEKLFF.

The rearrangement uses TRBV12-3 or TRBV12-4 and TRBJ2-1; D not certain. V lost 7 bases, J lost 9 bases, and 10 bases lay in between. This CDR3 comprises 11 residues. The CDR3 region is CASTKTSEQFF. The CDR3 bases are TGTGCCAGCACCAAGACGAGTGAGCAGTTCTTC.

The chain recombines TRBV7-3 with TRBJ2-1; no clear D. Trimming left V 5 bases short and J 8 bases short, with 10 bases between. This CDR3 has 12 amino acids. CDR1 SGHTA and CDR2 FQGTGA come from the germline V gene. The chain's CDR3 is CASSANHYEQFF. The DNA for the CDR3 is TGTGCCAGCAGCGCCAACCATTATGAGCAGTTCTTC.

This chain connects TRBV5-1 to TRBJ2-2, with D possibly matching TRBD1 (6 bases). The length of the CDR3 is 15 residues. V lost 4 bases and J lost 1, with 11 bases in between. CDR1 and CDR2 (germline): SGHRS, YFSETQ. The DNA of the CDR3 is TGCGCCAGCAGCGAGGGGACATTGAACACCGGGGAGCTGTTTTTT. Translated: CASSEGTLNTGELFF. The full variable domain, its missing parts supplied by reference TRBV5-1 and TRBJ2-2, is KAGVTQTPRYLIKTRGQQVTLSCSPISGHRSVSWYQQTPGQGLQFLFEYFSETQRNKGNFPGRFSGRQFSNSRSEMNVSTLELGDSALYLCASSEGTLNTGELFFGEGSRLTVL.

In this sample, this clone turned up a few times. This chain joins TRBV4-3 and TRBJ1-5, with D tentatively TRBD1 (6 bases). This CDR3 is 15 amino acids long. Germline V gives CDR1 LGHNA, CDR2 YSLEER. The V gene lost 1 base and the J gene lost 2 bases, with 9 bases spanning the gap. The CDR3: CASSQVPGGNQPQHF. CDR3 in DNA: TGCGCCAGCAGCCAAGTTCCAGGGGGCAATCAGCCCCAGCATTTT.

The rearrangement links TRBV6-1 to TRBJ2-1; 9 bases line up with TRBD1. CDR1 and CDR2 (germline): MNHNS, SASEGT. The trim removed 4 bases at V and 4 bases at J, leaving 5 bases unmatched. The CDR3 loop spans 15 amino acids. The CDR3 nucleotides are TGTGCCAGCAGTGTGGACAGGGGACCTTACAATGAGCAGTTCTTC. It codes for CASSVDRGPYNEQFF.

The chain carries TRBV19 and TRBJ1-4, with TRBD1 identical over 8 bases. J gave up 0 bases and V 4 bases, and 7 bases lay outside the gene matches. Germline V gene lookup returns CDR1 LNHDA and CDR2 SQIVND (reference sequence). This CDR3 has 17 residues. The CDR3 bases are TGTGCCAGTAGTACAGGACAGGGCGGGTCAACTAATGAAAAACTGTTTTTT. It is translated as CASSTGQGGSTNEKLFF.

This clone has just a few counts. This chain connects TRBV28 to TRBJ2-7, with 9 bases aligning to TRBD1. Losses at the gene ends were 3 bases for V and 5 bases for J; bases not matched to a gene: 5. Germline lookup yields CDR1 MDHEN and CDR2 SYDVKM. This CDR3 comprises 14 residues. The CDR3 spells CASSLGTGSHEQYF. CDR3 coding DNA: TGTGCCAGCAGTTTGGGGACAGGGTCCCACGAGCAGTACTTC.

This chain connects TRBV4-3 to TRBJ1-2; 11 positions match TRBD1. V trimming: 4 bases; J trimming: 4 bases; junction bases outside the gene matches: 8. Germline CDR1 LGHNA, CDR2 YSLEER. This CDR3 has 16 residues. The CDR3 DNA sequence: TGCGCCAGCAGCCCCAGAGGACAGGGGGCAGGCTATGGCTACACCTTC. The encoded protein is CASSPRGQGAGYGYTF.

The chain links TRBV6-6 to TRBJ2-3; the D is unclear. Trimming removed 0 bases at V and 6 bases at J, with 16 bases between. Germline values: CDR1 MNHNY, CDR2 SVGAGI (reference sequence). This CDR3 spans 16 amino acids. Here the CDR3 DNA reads TGTGCCAGCAGTTACTCCCAAATGGCGATTAGGGATACGCAGTATTTT. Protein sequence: CASSYSQMAIRDTQYF.

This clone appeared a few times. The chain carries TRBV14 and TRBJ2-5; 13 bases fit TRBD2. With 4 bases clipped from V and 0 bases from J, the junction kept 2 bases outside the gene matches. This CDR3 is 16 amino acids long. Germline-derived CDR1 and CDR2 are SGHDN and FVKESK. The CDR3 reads CASSLGLAGDQETQYF. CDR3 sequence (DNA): TGTGCCAGCAGCCTTGGACTAGCGGGAGACCAAGAGACCCAGTACTTC.